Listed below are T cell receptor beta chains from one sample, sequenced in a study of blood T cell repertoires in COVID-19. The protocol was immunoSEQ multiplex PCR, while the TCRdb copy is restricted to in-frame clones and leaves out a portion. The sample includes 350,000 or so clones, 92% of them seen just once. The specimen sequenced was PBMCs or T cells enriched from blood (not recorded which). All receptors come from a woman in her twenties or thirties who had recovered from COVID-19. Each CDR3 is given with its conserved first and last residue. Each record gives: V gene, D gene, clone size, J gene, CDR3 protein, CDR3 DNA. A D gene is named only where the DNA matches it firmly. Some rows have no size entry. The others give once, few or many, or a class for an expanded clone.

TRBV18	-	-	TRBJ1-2	CASSPRTNPNYGYTF	TGTGCCAGCTCACCTCGGACAAACCCTAACTATGGCTACACCTTC
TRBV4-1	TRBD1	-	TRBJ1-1	CASSTNRGRTEAFF	TGCGCCAGCAGCACAAACAGGGGGCGTACTGAAGCTTTCTTT
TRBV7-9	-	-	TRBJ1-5	CASSSGNNQPQHF	TGTGCCAGCAGCTCAGGGAACAATCAGCCCCAGCATTTT
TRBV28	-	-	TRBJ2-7	CASSLAGLVYEQYF	TGTGCCAGCAGTTTGGCGGGACTGGTTTACGAGCAGTACTTC
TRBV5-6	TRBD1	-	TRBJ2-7	CASSWGTGTYEQYF	TGTGCCAGCAGCTGGGGGACAGGCACCTACGAGCAGTACTTC
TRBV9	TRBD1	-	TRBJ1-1	CASSGTGVNTEAFF	TGTGCCAGCAGCGGAACAGGGGTGAACACTGAAGCTTTCTTT
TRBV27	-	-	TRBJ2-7	CASSSRGYEQYF	TGTGCCAGCAGTTCTAGGGGTTACGAGCAGTACTTC
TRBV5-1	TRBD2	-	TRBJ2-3	CASSFRSAGGPLYTQYF	TGCGCCAGCAGCTTCAGGTCGGCGGGAGGGCCTCTATATACGCAGTATTTT
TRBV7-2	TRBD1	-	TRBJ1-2	CASSRDRAGGYTF	TGTGCCAGCAGCAGGGACAGGGCTGGGGGCTACACCTTC
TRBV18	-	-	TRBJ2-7	CASSRDTSSHYEQYF	TGTGCCAGCTCACGTGATACTTCATCCCACTACGAGCAGTACTTC
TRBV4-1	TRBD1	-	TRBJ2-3	CASSQDPPTGGLTDTQYF	TGCGCCAGCAGCCAAGATCCCCCGACAGGGGGCTTAACAGATACGCAGTATTTT
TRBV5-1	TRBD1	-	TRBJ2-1	CASSYGQGNNEQFF	TGCGCCAGCAGCTACGGACAGGGTAACAATGAGCAGTTCTTC
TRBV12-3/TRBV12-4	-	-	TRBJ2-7	CASSFDSSYEQYF	TGTGCCAGCAGTTTTGACAGCTCCTACGAGCAGTACTTC
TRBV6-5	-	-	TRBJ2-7	CASTASALYEQYF	TGTGCCAGCACGGCTAGCGCGTTATACGAGCAGTACTTC
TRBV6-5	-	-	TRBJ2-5	CASSYFSGEETQYF	TGTGCCAGCAGTTACTTTTCGGGGGAAGAGACCCAGTACTTC
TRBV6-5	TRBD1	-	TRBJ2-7	CASSYSGTGFYEQYF	TGTGCCAGCAGTTACTCCGGGACAGGGTTTTACGAGCAGTACTTC
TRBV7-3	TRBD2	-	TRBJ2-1	CASSLDSGTYNEQFF	TGTGCCAGCAGCTTAGATAGCGGGACCTACAATGAGCAGTTCTTC
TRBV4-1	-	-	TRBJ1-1	CASSQAVSGDTEAFF	TGCGCCAGCAGCCAAGCGGTGTCGGGGGACACTGAAGCTTTCTTT
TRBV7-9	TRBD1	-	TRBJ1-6	CASSLGGTGGLYSPLHF	TGTGCCAGCAGCCTAGGCGGGACAGGGGGCCTATATTCACCCCTCCACTTT
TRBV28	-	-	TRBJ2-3	CASSSEGALGADTQYF	TGTGCCAGCAGCTCGGAGGGGGCTCTTGGCGCAGATACGCAGTATTTT
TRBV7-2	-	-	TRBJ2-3	CASSLGVGLETDTQYF	TGTGCCAGCAGCTTAGGGGTCGGGTTAGAAACAGATACGCAGTATTTT
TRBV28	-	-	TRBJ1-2	CASAGPAGAPNYGYTF	TGTGCCAGCGCAGGACCCGCGGGGGCTCCGAACTATGGCTACACCTTC
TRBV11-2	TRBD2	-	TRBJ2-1	CASSSGASGSSYNEQFF	TGTGCCAGCAGCTCCGGGGCCAGCGGGAGCTCCTACAATGAGCAGTTCTTC
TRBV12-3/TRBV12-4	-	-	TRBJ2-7	CASSSPDSYQQYF	TGTGCCAGCAGTTCCCCGGACAGTTACCAGCAGTACTTC
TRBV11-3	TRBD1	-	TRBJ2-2	CASSLAWTGGYTGELFF	TGTGCCAGCAGCTTAGCATGGACAGGGGGCTACACCGGGGAGCTGTTTTTT
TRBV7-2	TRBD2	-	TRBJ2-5	CASSLLAGVAYGETQYF	TGTGCCAGCAGCTTGCTGGCGGGAGTAGCGTATGGGGAGACCCAGTACTTC
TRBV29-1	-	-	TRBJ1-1	CSVEAHSGAEAFF	TGCAGCGTTGAAGCTCATTCAGGCGCTGAAGCTTTCTTT
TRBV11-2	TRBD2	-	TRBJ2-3	CASSSGGAYPDTQYF	TGTGCCAGCAGCTCCGGGGGGGCATATCCAGATACGCAGTATTTT
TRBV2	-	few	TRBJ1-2	CASSEEAGGYGYTF	TGTGCCAGCAGTGAGGAGGCGGGGGGATATGGCTACACCTTC
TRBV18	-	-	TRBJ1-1	CASQIRDKNTEAFF	TGTGCCAGCCAAATCCGGGACAAGAACACTGAAGCTTTCTTT
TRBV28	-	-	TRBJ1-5	CASRTGFSNQPQHF	TGTGCCAGCCGTACAGGATTTAGCAATCAGCCCCAGCATTTT
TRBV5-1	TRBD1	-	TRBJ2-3	CASNPAGRGHTDTQYF	TGCGCCAGCAACCCGGCGGGCAGGGGGCACACAGATACGCAGTATTTT
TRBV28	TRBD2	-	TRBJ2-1	CASSSRTGTIYNEQFF	TGTGCCAGCAGTTCCAGGACCGGGACTATCTACAATGAGCAGTTCTTC
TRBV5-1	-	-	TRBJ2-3	CASSPRGFRTDTQYF	TGCGCCAGCAGCCCCAGGGGTTTCCGCACAGATACGCAGTATTTT
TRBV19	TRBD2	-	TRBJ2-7	CASSGGNEQYF	TGTGCCAGTAGCGGGGGGAACGAGCAGTACTTC
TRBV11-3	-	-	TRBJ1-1	CASSSSPGTEAFF	TGTGCCAGCAGCTCCAGCCCAGGCACTGAAGCTTTCTTT
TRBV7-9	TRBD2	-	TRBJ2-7	CASSPGLAGEGYEQYF	TGTGCCAGCAGCCCGGGACTAGCGGGAGAAGGCTACGAGCAGTACTTC
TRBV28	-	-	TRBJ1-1	CASRYRQESNEAFF	TGTGCCAGCAGATACAGGCAGGAGTCCAATGAAGCTTTCTTT
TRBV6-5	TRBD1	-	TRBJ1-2	CASSAGTGGLGGYTF	TGTGCCAGCAGCGCCGGGACAGGGGGGTTGGGTGGCTACACCTTC
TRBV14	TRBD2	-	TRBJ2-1	CASSRRGTIYNEQFF	TGTGCCAGCAGCCGCAGAGGGACTATCTACAATGAGCAGTTCTTC
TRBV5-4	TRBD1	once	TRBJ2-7	CASSPGTGGIYEQYF	TGTGCCAGCAGCCCCGGGACAGGGGGTATCTACGAGCAGTACTTC
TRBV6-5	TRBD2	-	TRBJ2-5	CASSYGGGRAQETQYF	TGTGCCAGCAGTTACGGCGGCGGGAGGGCCCAAGAGACCCAGTACTTC
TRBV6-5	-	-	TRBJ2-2	CASSSLAGLGTGELFF	TGTGCCAGCAGTTCCCTGGCGGGGCTGGGCACCGGGGAGCTGTTTTTT
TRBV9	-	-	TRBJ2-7	CASSQSFRVYEQYF	TGTGCCAGCAGCCAATCGTTCAGGGTCTACGAGCAGTACTTC
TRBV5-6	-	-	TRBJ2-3	CASSVQLTDTQYF	TGTGCCAGCAGCGTCCAACTCACAGATACGCAGTATTTT
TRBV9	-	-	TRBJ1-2	CASSVGPYGYTF	TGTGCCAGCAGCGTAGGGCCTTATGGCTACACCTTC
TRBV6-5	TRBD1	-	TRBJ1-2	CASSPRQGYYGYTF	TGTGCCAGCAGCCCACGACAGGGCTACTATGGCTACACCTTC
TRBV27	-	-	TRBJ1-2	CASSIQQGTYGYTF	TGTGCCAGCAGCATACAACAGGGCACCTATGGCTACACCTTC
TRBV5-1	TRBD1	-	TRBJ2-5	CASRLTGSQETQYF	TGCGCCAGCAGGCTGACAGGGTCCCAAGAGACCCAGTACTTC
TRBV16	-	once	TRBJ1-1	CASSRDRETEAFF	TGTGCCAGCAGCCGCGACCGGGAAACTGAAGCTTTCTTT
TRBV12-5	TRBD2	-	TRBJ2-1	CASGLKSGSSGNEQFF	TGTGCTAGTGGTTTGAAGAGCGGGAGTTCGGGGAATGAGCAGTTCTTC
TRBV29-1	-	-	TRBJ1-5	CSAGSQNQPQHF	TGTAGCGCCGGGAGCCAAAATCAGCCCCAGCATTTT
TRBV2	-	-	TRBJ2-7	CASSEYPGSSYEQYF	TGTGCCAGCAGTGAATACCCGGGGAGCTCCTACGAGCAGTACTTC